The entry below describes one TCR beta chain. Its antigen is still unknown. The assay that was used to sequence DNA from cultured CD4+ T cells was the Oncomine TCR Beta short-read assay. TCRdb reprocessed the PCR reads via MiXCR and lists one record per CDR3 protein. Here the sample spans some 25,000 distinct CDR3 sequences, 67% being singletons. This entry is derived from a study of vaccination and CD4 T cells after COVID-19. Overall study results and limits: Spike mono-reactivity was found in 304 of 307 vaccine-specific clones from convalescent patients.

CDR1 and CDR2 (germline): SGHRS, YFSETQ. There are 15 residues in the CDR3. The V segment lost 3 bases and the J segment 7 bases; nucleotides outside the gene matches: 5. Treatment described: roughly 11-day PBMC culture with coronavirus spike peptide pools or control peptides (ViraFEST assay). Expanded clonotypes were found by TCR sequencing after peptide-pool stimulation (ViraFEST). IL-2 (around 10 IU/ml) and peptide pools (around 9.7 ug/ml) were added to cultures of two million PBMCs per well. Sequences were derived from CD4+ T cells from blood, cultured in vitro, sampled after SARS-CoV-2 vaccination. This clonotype originated in a human donor who received a COVID-19 vaccine. V is TRBV5-1 and J is TRBJ1-6, with 9 positions matching TRBD1. CDR3 residues: CASSSRDRVNSPLHF. As DNA, the CDR3 is TGCGCCAGCAGCTCTCGGGACAGGGTGAATTCACCCCTCCACTTT.